This TCR beta chain was observed in a study of identical twins. The CDR3 extends over 16 amino acids. V gave up 3 bases and J gave up 0 bases; unmatched junction bases: 2. TCRdb independently ran MiXCR on the 5' RACE reads; one entry per CDR3 protein. The data contain 400,000 to 550,000 distinct CDR3 sequences, about 13% of them singletons. This clonotype was counted many times. These data were also filed under a second study, of yellow fever vaccine responses in identical twins.

The sequenced sample was CD4+ T cells sorted from blood. The TCR sequence derives from a woman younger than 35 in good health. The chain combines TRBV12-3 or TRBV12-4 with TRBJ2-7, with 13 nucleotides matching TRBD2. CDR3 sequence: CASSLGTSGNSYEQYF. In nucleotides, the CDR3 is TGTGCCAGCAGTTTGGGGACTAGCGGGAACTCCTACGAGCAGTACTTC.